This entry is about one T cell receptor (beta chain). The data were obtained in a study of blood T cell repertoires in COVID-19. Overall study: Acute and convalescent COVID-19 specimens originated in the United States, Italy and Spain. The analysed material was cDNA or gDNA that came from T cells, B-cell-depleted T cells, or PBMCs.

The table came from immunoSEQ multiplex PCR; TCRdb's copy has only in-frame clones and leaves some out. The top ten hold roughly a sixth of the sample, which has 70,000 to 80,000 clones, 85% to 90% seen once. This CDR3 contains 13 residues. Between the trimmed V and J ends, which lost 5 bases and 3 bases, there was a span of 10 bases. Germline V gene sequence: CDR1 KGHDR, CDR2 SFDVKD. The sequencing sample was made of peripheral blood. This sequence was found in a man aged 80 or over in a cohort sampled during active COVID-19. The chain joins TRBV24-1 to TRBJ2-7, with a tentative D call TRBD1 (6 bases). CDR3 in DNA: TGTGCCACCAGTGCGGGACATAACTACGAGCAGTACTTC. Translation gives CATSAGHNYEQYF.